The clone carrying this TCR beta chain was recorded only once. This specimen belongs to a study of blood T cell repertoires in COVID-19. Using immunoSEQ multiplex PCR, the repertoire was profiled, and TCRdb retains in-frame clones only, with some absent. The sample has 300,000 to 350,000 clones; approximately 88% are singletons. The V segment lost 5 bases and the J segment 3 bases; nucleotides outside the gene matches: 6. CDR1 and CDR2 (germline): MDHEN, SYDVKM. The CDR3 contains 14 residues. Sequencing was done on a sample of PBMCs or T cells enriched from blood (not recorded which). The chain uses TRBV28 and TRBJ2-7; 8 positions agree with TRBD1. The sequence was collected from a young man who had recovered from COVID-19. DNA of the CDR3: TGTGCCAGCAGTCCCTCAGGGGGCATCTACGAGCAGTACTTC. It encodes CASSPSGGIYEQYF. The variable domain in full, completed from reference TRBV28 and TRBJ2-7, reads DVKVTQSSRYLVKRTGEKVFLECVQDMDHENMFWYRQDPGLGLRLIYFSYDVKMKEKGDIPEGYSVSREKKERFSLILESASTNQTSMYLCASSPSGGIYEQYFGPGTRLTVT.